This TCR beta chain comes out of a study of blood T cell repertoires in COVID-19. Authors' data handling: Reference gene primers were amplified, and this amplification served to estimate nucleated cell counts. The assay was immunoSEQ multiplex PCR, and TCRdb's table has in-frame clones only and misses some. The V and J calls and the clone size are those of that table, but D and trimming were determined from the DNA. The sample gives 250,000 or so clones, 60% to 75% of which show up once; approximately 3.2% is in the top ten. This CDR3 comprises 17 residues. J lost 5 bases, V lost 0 bases, and 5 bases had no gene match. The germline CDR1 and CDR2 sequences are SGDLS and YYNGEE.

The sequencing sample was made of peripheral blood. The receptor was derived from an elderly woman with acute or convalescent COVID-19. V usage is TRBV9 and J usage is TRBJ2-5; 15 bases fit TRBD2. The CDR3 bases are TGTGCCAGCAGCGTAGGGGGACTAGCGGGAGGTGGGGAGACCCAGTACTTC. It codes for CASSVGGLAGGGETQYF.